These 27 T cell receptor beta chains originate from one sample sequenced in a study of CD8 T cells in Susac syndrome. It was with random hexamers that roughly 0.45 to 1 ug RNA was reverse transcribed. TCRdb reprocessed the immunoSEQ multiplex PCR reads via MiXCR and lists one record per CDR3 protein. The sample shows 250,000 to 350,000 distinct CDR3 sequences, 92% of them seen only once. The specimen sequenced was CD4+ T cells from PBMCs. The receptors stem from a human donor with multiple sclerosis.

CDR3 nucleotide sequence: TGTGCCAGCTCACCTCCCGCAGGAGCTAATTCACCCCTCCACTTT. This encodes CASSPPAGANSPLHF. V usage is TRBV18 and J usage is TRBJ1-6, with unresolved D. Trimming left V 3 bases short and J 6 bases short, with 12 bases between. The germline V gene encodes CDR1 KGHSH and CDR2 LQKENI. The CDR3 runs 15 residues.

The chain links TRBV24-1 to TRBJ2-7; 7 positions match TRBD1. The CDR3 is 15 residues long. CDR1 is KGHDR and CDR2 is SFDVKD in the germline V gene. V gave up 4 bases and J gave up 2 bases; unmatched junction bases: 7. CDR3 bases: TGTGCCACCAGTGACCCCCGGGACAGCCCCTACGAGCAGTACTTC. Its protein product is CATSDPRDSPYEQYF.

The rearrangement joins TRBV20-1 to TRBJ2-5; D gene uncertain. The CDR3 sequence is 11 residues long. V was pared by 3 bases and J by 8 bases, with 10 bases between. Germline V gene lookup returns CDR1 DFQATT and CDR2 SNEGSKA (reference sequence). The CDR3 here is CSASPADTQYF. The CDR3 DNA sequence: TGCAGTGCTAGCCCGGCGGATACCCAGTACTTC.

The J gene is TRBJ1-3, the V gene TRBV29-1; the D is unclear. The CDR3 runs to 11 residues. CDR1 SQVTM and CDR2 ANQGSEA come from the germline V gene. V lost 3 bases and J 3 bases, leaving 3 bases between the germline ends. The CDR3 region is CSVESGNTIYF. CDR3 nucleotide sequence: TGCAGCGTTGAGAGTGGAAACACCATATATTTT.

The chain recombines TRBV12-3 or TRBV12-4 with TRBJ2-6; D is unclear. The V gene lost 3 bases and the J gene lost 0 bases, with 9 bases spanning the gap. This CDR3 spans 16 amino acids. CDR3 nucleotide sequence: TGTGCCAGCAGTTTTGTCAGCCACTCTGGGGCCAACGTCCTGACTTTC. Protein product: CASSFVSHSGANVLTF.

A few counts support this clonotype. The chain has TRBV7-9 and TRBJ1-3; D is undetermined. Trimming removed 1 base from V and 0 bases from J, with 7 bases in between. This CDR3 comprises 15 residues. Germline V gene data show CDR1 as SEHNR and CDR2 as FQNEAQ (reference sequence). Here the CDR3 DNA reads TGTGCCAGCAGCTTAGGCGGCGGCTCTGGAAACACCATATATTTT. As protein: CASSLGGGSGNTIYF. The complete variable domain, with remaining parts taken from reference TRBV7-9 and TRBJ1-3, reads DTGVSQNPRHKITKRGQNVTFRCDPISEHNRLYWYRQTLGQGPEFLTYFQNEAQLEKSRLLSDRFSAERPKGSFSTLEIQRTEQGDSAMYLCASSLGGGSGNTIYFGEGSWLTVV.

This chain uses TRBV7-9 with TRBJ2-2, with 9 bases identical to TRBD2. This CDR3 spans 17 amino acids. V was clipped by 4 bases and J by 6 bases; unmatched bases: 12. From germline, CDR1 is SEHNR and CDR2 FQNEAQ (reference sequence). The CDR3 DNA reads as TGTGCCAGCAGCTACTCCGTAGCGGGAGAAGGAGCCGGGGAGCTGTTTTTT. Its protein product is CASSYSVAGEGAGELFF.

The chain employs TRBV10-3 and TRBJ1-3; D might be TRBD1 (6 bases). V was trimmed by 3 bases and J by 3 bases, leaving 12 bases between them. Germline V gene lookup returns CDR1 ENHRY and CDR2 SYGVKD. There are 15 residues in the CDR3. The CDR3 loop reads CAISDLQGNGNTIYF. CDR3 in DNA: TGTGCCATCAGTGACCTACAGGGCAATGGAAACACCATATATTTT.

The gene calls are TRBV19 and TRBJ1-1; TRBD1 might be the D (6 bases). The CDR3 has 15 residues. The germline V and J ends were trimmed by 0 bases and 3 bases, with 11 bases remaining between them. Germline V gene sequence: CDR1 LNHDA, CDR2 SQIVND (reference sequence). Here the CDR3 DNA reads TGTGCCAGTAGTATAGATCCCTCAGGGGACACTGAAGCTTTCTTT. Amino acid sequence: CASSIDPSGDTEAFF. Supplemented by reference TRBV19 and TRBJ1-1, the full variable domain reads DGGITQSPKYLFRKEGQNVTLSCEQNLNHDAMYWYRQDPGQGLRLIYYSQIVNDFQKGDIAEGYSVSREKKESFPLTVTSAQKNPTAFYLCASSIDPSGDTEAFFGQGTRLTVV.

Concerning this clonotype itself: One end of the junction varies from germline; a read error may be responsible. The chain employs TRBV2 and TRBJ1-2, with no clear D. The CDR3 is made up of 10 amino acids. Germline lookup yields CDR1 SNHLY and CDR2 FYNNEI. The CDR3: CASREDGYTF. The CDR3 coding sequence is TGTGCCAGCAGGGAAGATGGCTACACCTTC. Full variable domain (outside the CDR3, taken from reference TRBV2 and TRBJ1-2): EPEVTQTPSHQVTQMGQEVILRCVPISNHLYFYWYRQILGQKVEFLVSFYNNEISEKSEIFDDQFSVERPDGSNFTLKIRSTKLEDSAMYFCASREDGYTFGSGTRLTVV.

The V gene is TRBV7-2, the J gene TRBJ1-5, with D unclear. CDR3 size: 16 residues. Germline CDR1 is SGHTA and CDR2 is FQGNSA. V was cut by 3 bases and J by 0 bases, with 12 bases left in between. The CDR3 protein is CASSLGVQVSNQPQHF. CDR3 DNA: TGTGCCAGCAGCTTGGGCGTTCAGGTTAGCAATCAGCCCCAGCATTTT.

V gene TRBV19 combines with J gene TRBJ1-2; 8 nucleotides agree with TRBD1. The CDR3 spans 16 residues. The germline CDR1 and CDR2 sequences are LNHDA and SQIVND (reference sequence). Trimming removed 8 bases from V and 8 bases from J; junction bases left unmatched: 19. CDR3 residues: CASSRQGPLRAAGYTF. The CDR3 region has the DNA TGTGCCAGTTCACGACAGGGGCCGCTCCGGGCGGCGGGCTACACCTTC.

This clonotype was seen a single time. CDR3 coding DNA: TGTGCCAGCAGCCCCCTTGGAGCGGGCACTGAAGCTTTCTTT. Protein: CASSPLGAGTEAFF. The chain recombines TRBV7-9 with TRBJ1-1; no firm D call. The germline V gene encodes CDR1 SEHNR and CDR2 FQNEAQ (reference sequence). With 5 bases removed from V and 4 bases from J, the gap between germline ends came to 14 bases. This CDR3 is built from 14 residues.

The chain employs TRBV12-3 or TRBV12-4 and TRBJ1-1; D is undetermined. V lost 6 bases, J lost 5 bases, and 13 bases lay in between. This CDR3 spans 13 amino acids. CDR3 protein: CASSQNWRTEAFF. CDR3 sequence (DNA): TGTGCCAGCAGCCAGAATTGGCGGACTGAAGCTTTCTTT.

The chain combines TRBV19 with TRBJ1-2; 9 positions match TRBD1. V trimming: 0 bases; J trimming: 4 bases; junction bases outside the gene matches: 6. CDR1 and CDR2 (germline): LNHDA, SQIVND (reference sequence). The CDR3 has 16 amino acids. This CDR3 is CASSIDDRGASYGYTF. CDR3 sequence (DNA): TGTGCCAGTAGTATAGATGACAGGGGGGCCAGCTATGGCTACACCTTC.

The chain joins TRBV12-3 or TRBV12-4 to TRBJ1-1, with D uncertain. Trimming took 2 bases from V and 7 from J, leaving 11 bases between them. This CDR3 contains 13 residues. In nucleotides, the CDR3 is TGTGCCAGCAGTTTATATAACACACATGAAGCTTTCTTT. Translated: CASSLYNTHEAFF.

The V call is TRBV29-1, the J call TRBJ2-5; D remains unclear. Trimming removed 3 bases at V and 2 bases at J, with 7 bases between. Germline lookup yields CDR1 SQVTM and CDR2 ANQGSEA. This CDR3 is built from 12 residues. The CDR3 DNA follows: TGCAGCGTTGATCCAGGTCAAGAGACCCAGTACTTC. This encodes CSVDPGQETQYF. Based on the CDR3 plus reference TRBV29-1 and TRBJ2-5, the full variable domain is SAVISQKPSRDICQRGTSLTIQCQVDSQVTMMFWYRQQPGQSLTLIATANQGSEATYESGFVIDKFPISRPNLTFSTLTVSNMSPEDSSIYLCSVDPGQETQYFGPGTRLLVL.

The chain recombines TRBV6-5 with TRBJ2-1, with 11 bases fitting TRBD2. Trimming removed 7 bases from V and 7 bases from J; junction bases left unmatched: 9. This CDR3 has 15 residues. Germline V gene lookup returns CDR1 MNHEY and CDR2 SVGAGI. As DNA, the CDR3 is TGTGCCAGCACACCGACCATAGCGGGAGGGAATGAGCAGTTCTTC. It translates to CASTPTIAGGNEQFF.

The V gene is TRBV7-8, the J gene TRBJ2-3; 12 nucleotides align to TRBD2. Germline V gene lookup returns CDR1 SGHVS and CDR2 FQNEAQ. This CDR3 spans 15 amino acids. The V segment lost 5 bases and the J segment 8 bases; nucleotides outside the gene matches: 8. The CDR3: CASSLPGLAGGTQYF. CDR3 in DNA: TGTGCCAGCAGCCTACCGGGACTAGCGGGTGGTACGCAGTATTTT.

This clonotype appeared once. The chain joins TRBV18 to TRBJ1-2; no clear D. The germline gives CDR1 KGHSH, CDR2 LQKENI. V was cut by 1 base and J by 2 bases, with 8 bases left in between. This CDR3 is 14 amino acids long. The CDR3 DNA is TGTGCCAGCTCACCACGCTCAGTAAACTATGGCTACACCTTC. Translated, it gives CASSPRSVNYGYTF.

The V call is TRBV30, the J call TRBJ2-3; D may be TRBD1 (6 bases). Trimming took off 3 bases at V and 1 base at J, with 11 bases between the two ends. Per germline, CDR1 GTSNPN and CDR2 SVGIG (reference sequence). The CDR3 is 14 residues long. DNA for the CDR3: TGTGCCTGGAGCCGAGGGGGAGGCACAGATACGCAGTATTTT. Amino acids: CAWSRGGGTDTQYF.

V and J are TRBV6-5 and TRBJ2-2; 8 positions agree with TRBD2. The V gene's germline CDR1 is MNHEY and CDR2 SVGAGI. The V segment lost 8 bases and the J segment 0 bases; nucleotides outside the gene matches: 5. The CDR3 is 15 amino acids. The CDR3 DNA reads TGTGCCAGCGCGAACGGGAGGGCGAACACCGGGGAGCTGTTTTTT. Residues: CASANGRANTGELFF.

This rearrangement joins TRBV20-1 to TRBJ2-5; 8 bases are a match to TRBD2. The CDR3 sequence is 14 residues long. Unmatched junction bases numbered 4, after V lost 3 bases and J lost 1 base. Germline CDR1 DFQATT, CDR2 SNEGSKA (reference sequence). CDR3 sequence (DNA): TGCAGTGCTAGGCTAGGACTAGCCCAAGAGACCCAGTACTTC. Amino acid sequence: CSARLGLAQETQYF.

The V gene is TRBV5-1, the J gene TRBJ2-1, with D maybe TRBD2 (5 bases). The CDR3 is 15 amino acids. Germline V gene sequence: CDR1 SGHRS, CDR2 YFSETQ. Trimming took 0 bases from V and 3 from J, leaving 10 bases between them. The CDR3 coding sequence is TGCGCCAGCAGCTTGGGTCTAGCTTACTACAATGAGCAGTTCTTC. Residues: CASSLGLAYYNEQFF.

The genes are TRBV7-8 and TRBJ2-7; D is uncertain. The ends were cut back, 6 bases at V and 2 bases at J, with 14 bases in the middle. Germline loops: CDR1 SGHVS, CDR2 FQNEAQ. The CDR3 runs to 14 residues. This CDR3 is CASRRGLGTYEQYF. Here the CDR3 DNA reads TGTGCCAGCAGACGTGGGTTGGGGACCTACGAGCAGTACTTC.

The chain has TRBV13 and TRBJ1-1; D is unclear. Germline CDR1 reads PRHDT; CDR2 reads FYEKMQ (reference sequence). Trimming took off 9 bases at V and 1 base at J, with 15 bases between the two ends. The CDR3 is 14 residues long. CDR3 bases: TGTGCCAGTCAGCGGAGCGCCAGGAACACTGAAGCTTTCTTT. Translating it yields CASQRSARNTEAFF. Filled out from reference TRBV13 and TRBJ1-1, the complete variable domain reads AAGVIQSPRHLIKEKRETATLKCYPIPRHDTVYWYQQGPGQDPQFLISFYEKMQSDKGSIPDRFSAQQFSDYHSELNMSSLELGDSALYFCASQRSARNTEAFFGQGTRLTVV.

This chain uses TRBV7-9 with TRBJ2-7; the D gene is possibly TRBD2 (6 bases). The CDR3 extends over 14 amino acids. The V end lost 8 bases, the J end lost 3 bases, and 17 bases lay between the germline ends. Germline V gene data show CDR1 as SEHNR and CDR2 as FQNEAQ (reference sequence). The CDR3 loop is CASSSAGLSYEQYF. CDR3 DNA sequence: TGTGCCAGCTCCTCCGCGGGACTGAGCTACGAGCAGTACTTC. The complete variable domain, with remaining parts taken from reference TRBV7-9 and TRBJ2-7, reads DTGVSQNPRHKITKRGQNVTFRCDPISEHNRLYWYRQTLGQGPEFLTYFQNEAQLEKSRLLSDRFSAERPKGSFSTLEIQRTEQGDSAMYLCASSSAGLSYEQYFGPGTRLTVT.